A single sample is the source of the 27 T cell receptor beta chains below, sequenced in a study of T cell repertoires in cytomegalovirus infection. Using its own MiXCR run on the reads, TCRdb lists one record per CDR3 protein. This sample has approximately 1,000,000 distinct CDR3 sequences, with approximately 31% found just once. No antigen is known for these receptors. The sequencing used cultured CD8+ T cells from PBMCs, collected from culture after CMV antigen stimulation. The receptors come from a human donor in good health (CMV status not recorded). Some clones in this sample may be carry-over from other donors' samples.

This clonotype was counted a few times. This chain connects TRBV7-6 to TRBJ1-5; D gene ambiguous. The CDR3 extends over 13 amino acids. Germline lookup yields CDR1 SGHVS and CDR2 FNYEAQ. V shed 5 bases and J shed 4 bases, with 9 bases lying between them. The CDR3 sequence: CASSPFGNQPQHF. CDR3 DNA: TGTGCCAGCAGCCCCTTTGGTAATCAGCCCCAGCATTTT.

This clonotype has just a few counts. The chain combines TRBV11-2 with TRBJ2-1; 12 bases map to TRBD1. CDR3 size: 15 residues. Germline values: CDR1 SGHAT, CDR2 FQNNGV. Trimming cost V 3 bases and J 8 bases; bases outside gene matches: 5. The CDR3 here is CASSFWDRGLDEQFF. DNA for the CDR3: TGTGCCAGCAGCTTCTGGGACAGGGGGCTGGATGAGCAGTTCTTC.

This clonotype was detected a few times. V usage is TRBV4-2 and J usage is TRBJ1-6, with D perhaps TRBD1 (5 bases). The V end lost 1 base, the J end lost 6 bases, and 25 bases lay between the germline ends. The CDR3 sequence is 20 residues long. CDR1 LGHNA and CDR2 YNFKEQ come from the germline V gene. The DNA of the CDR3 is TGTGCCAGCAGCCAAGCCCTTGACAGATTTCAAGATCTGATTAATTCACCCCTCCACTTT. Residues: CASSQALDRFQDLINSPLHF.

This clonotype turned up a few times. This rearrangement joins TRBV27 to TRBJ1-1, with D possibly TRBD1 on 5 matching bases. Between the trimmed V and J ends, which lost 10 bases and 3 bases, there was a span of 15 bases. Germline CDR1 reads MNHEY; CDR2 reads SMNVEV (reference sequence). This CDR3 contains 13 residues. The CDR3, as DNA: TGTGCCACATCCCCGGGGGGAGACACTGAAGCTTTCTTT. It is translated as CATSPGGDTEAFF.

This clonotype was detected ten times or more. This chain connects TRBV5-4 to TRBJ1-2, with 11 positions matching TRBD1. J gave up 6 bases and V 2 bases, and 6 bases lay outside the gene matches. This CDR3 is 15 amino acids long. Per germline, CDR1 SGHNT and CDR2 YYREEE (reference sequence). The CDR3 coding sequence is TGTGCCAGCAGCTTAAGGACAGGGGGCGCGAATGGCTACACCTTC. As protein: CASSLRTGGANGYTF.

The rearrangement uses TRBV7-6 and TRBJ2-1; D is possibly TRBD1 (7 bases). Germline loops: CDR1 SGHVS, CDR2 FNYEAQ. Trimming left V 5 bases short and J 6 bases short, with 17 bases between. The CDR3 sequence is 15 residues long. The CDR3 DNA sequence: TGTGCCAGCAGCGGCGGACAGGACTATACCAATGAGCAGTTCTTC. It yields the protein CASSGGQDYTNEQFF.

The chain joins TRBV24-1 to TRBJ2-1, with D perhaps matching TRBD2 (5 bases). Per the germline V gene, CDR1 is KGHDR and CDR2 is SFDVKD. The length of the CDR3 is 16 residues. Trimming took 1 base from V and 0 from J, leaving 9 bases between them. The CDR3 bases are TGTGCCACCAGTGATTTACGGGGTAGCTCCTACAATGAGCAGTTCTTC. Its protein product is CATSDLRGSSYNEQFF.

This clonotype was picked up a small number of times. The J gene is TRBJ2-7, the V gene TRBV5-6; 8 bases agree with TRBD2. V was clipped by 3 bases and J by 3 bases; unmatched bases: 11. Germline lookup yields CDR1 SGHDT and CDR2 YYEEEE. The CDR3 totals 16 residues. In DNA, the CDR3 is TGTGCCAGCAGCTCCTTCTCAGGTGCGGGAGGCTACGAGCAGTACGTC. It translates to CASSSFSGAGGYEQYV.

The V gene is TRBV23-1, the J gene TRBJ2-3; 7 bases match TRBD1. TRBV23-1 belongs to the ORF category, with a function that is uncertain. The V gene end was trimmed by 2 bases and the J gene end by 2 bases; junction bases not matched to a gene: 13. The CDR3 extends over 18 amino acids. The CDR3 DNA follows: TGCGCCAGCAGTCAAGACAGGGTCGGCATCGTACCCACAGATACGCAGTATTTT. Protein product: CASSQDRVGIVPTDTQYF.

This clonotype came up many times. This chain links TRBV7-9 with TRBJ2-3; D is undetermined. V was cut by 5 bases and J by 0 bases, with 15 bases left in between. Per germline, CDR1 SEHNR and CDR2 FQNEAQ (reference sequence). This CDR3 comprises 16 residues. The CDR3 nucleotides are TGTGCCAGCAGCCCCATCGACCTTTTGAGCACAGATACGCAGTATTTT. This sequence encodes CASSPIDLLSTDTQYF. Supplemented by reference TRBV7-9 and TRBJ2-3, the full variable domain reads DTGVSQNPRHKITKRGQNVTFRCDPISEHNRLYWYRQTLGQGPEFLTYFQNEAQLEKSRLLSDRFSAERPKGSFSTLEIQRTEQGDSAMYLCASSPIDLLSTDTQYFGPGTRLTVL.

This rearrangement joins TRBV28 to TRBJ2-2; 7 bases match TRBD1. This CDR3 has 16 residues. Germline V lookup: CDR1 MDHEN, CDR2 SYDVKM. The V gene end was trimmed by 2 bases and the J gene end by 2 bases; junction bases not matched to a gene: 5. The DNA of the CDR3 is TGTGCCAGCAGTTTAGGACAGGACAGCAACACCGGGGAGCTGTTTTTT. Translation: CASSLGQDSNTGELFF. The whole variable domain, remainder taken from reference TRBV28 and TRBJ2-2, is DVKVTQSSRYLVKRTGEKVFLECVQDMDHENMFWYRQDPGLGLRLIYFSYDVKMKEKGDIPEGYSVSREKKERFSLILESASTNQTSMYLCASSLGQDSNTGELFFGEGSRLTVL.

V is TRBV2 and J is TRBJ2-5, with D possibly TRBD1 on 6 matching bases. The CDR3 totals 15 residues. CDR1 SNHLY and CDR2 FYNNEI come from the germline V gene. V was cut by 8 bases and J by 0 bases, with 16 bases left in between. The CDR3 DNA sequence: TGTGCCAGCCCGACAGGTCTGGGGTACCAAGAGACCCAGTACTTC. It yields the protein CASPTGLGYQETQYF.

This chain connects TRBV12-3 or TRBV12-4 to TRBJ2-7, with D perhaps TRBD1 or TRBD2 (5 bases each). Trimming removed 6 bases at V and 5 bases at J, with 17 bases between. This CDR3 is 14 amino acids long. The CDR3 here is CASRIRDLPNEQYF. The CDR3 bases are TGTGCCAGCAGAATCCGGGACCTTCCCAACGAGCAGTACTTC.

The V call is TRBV18, the J call TRBJ2-7; D uncertain. CDR1 is KGHSH, CDR2 LQKENI, per germline. The CDR3 totals 15 residues. Between the trimmed V and J ends, which lost 2 bases and 0 bases, there was a span of 11 bases. In DNA, the CDR3 is TGTGCCAGCTCACCAAGGGTAGCCAACTCCTACGAGCAGTACGTC. Translated, it gives CASSPRVANSYEQYV.

As regards this clonotype: It may be a read error: a sequence one base away is much more abundant. J is TRBJ2-2 and V is TRBV7-6; maybe TRBD1 (6 bases). This CDR3 region has 16 residues. Looked up from germline, CDR1 is SGHVS and CDR2 is FNYEAQ. The CDR3 sequence: CASSLGAATNTGKLFF. In DNA form, the CDR3 reads TGTGCCAGCAGCTTGGGGGCAGCAACGAACACCGGGAAGCTGTTTTTT.

This clonotype was detected only a few times. The rearrangement joins TRBV7-9 to TRBJ2-1; D unresolved. V lost 1 base, J lost 6 bases, and 7 bases lay in between. This CDR3 region has 13 residues. Germline assignment: CDR1 SEHNR and CDR2 FQNEAQ (reference sequence). The CDR3 region is CASSLGHSNEQFF. Here the CDR3 DNA reads TGTGCCAGCAGCTTAGGGCACAGCAATGAGCAGTTCTTC. The complete variable domain, with remaining parts taken from reference TRBV7-9 and TRBJ2-1, reads DTGVSQNPRHKITKRGQNVTFRCDPISEHNRLYWYRQTLGQGPEFLTYFQNEAQLEKSRLLSDRFSAERPKGSFSTLEIQRTEQGDSAMYLCASSLGHSNEQFFGPGTRLTVL.

This clonotype was counted a few times. The V and J genes are TRBV6-6 and TRBJ1-2; 9 bases align to TRBD1. The ends lost 2 bases at V and 5 bases at J; junction bases unmatched: 12. Germline assignment: CDR1 MNHNY and CDR2 SVGAGI (reference sequence). The CDR3 is made up of 17 amino acids. The CDR3 loop reads CASSYPTKDRGYYGYTF. The CDR3 DNA is TGTGCCAGCAGTTACCCCACCAAGGACAGGGGATATTATGGCTACACCTTC.

The rearrangement joins TRBV27 to TRBJ2-3; D call uncertain. The germline V and J ends were trimmed by 10 bases and 1 base, with 18 bases remaining between them. The CDR3 has 15 amino acids. Germline V gene lookup returns CDR1 MNHEY and CDR2 SMNVEV (reference sequence). CDR3 loop: CATTDQPVGTDTQYF. The CDR3 DNA is TGTGCCACCACAGACCAGCCCGTCGGCACAGATACGCAGTATTTT.

This clonotype was observed a few times. The rearrangement links TRBV9 to TRBJ2-1, with D unresolved. CDR1 SGDLS and CDR2 YYNGEE come from the germline V gene. The CDR3 is 13 amino acids. V gave up 4 bases and J gave up 7 bases, with 12 bases separating them. For the CDR3, the DNA is TGTGCCAGCAGCCCTCAAGAACGGAATGAGCAGTTCTTC. Its translation is CASSPQERNEQFF.

The chain has TRBV4-1 and TRBJ2-1, with D perhaps TRBD1 or TRBD2 (5 bases each). The length of the CDR3 is 14 residues. Germline-derived CDR1 and CDR2 are MGHRA and YSYEKL. The germline V and J ends were trimmed by 4 bases and 3 bases, with 10 bases remaining between them. The CDR3 here is CASSRGSGYNEQFF. CDR3 sequence (DNA): TGCGCCAGCAGCCGGGGGTCCGGCTACAATGAGCAGTTCTTC.

This chain joins TRBV27 and TRBJ2-1; a possible D gene is TRBD2 (6 bases). V lost 2 bases and J 8 bases, leaving 22 bases between the germline ends. CDR1 is MNHEY and CDR2 is SMNVEV in the germline V gene (reference sequence). This CDR3 comprises 17 residues. CDR3 nucleotides: TGTGCCAGCAGTTTAGCCAGGGAGGCTAGCGAGTACCATGAGCAGTTCTTC. Translating gives CASSLAREASEYHEQFF.

This clonotype was seen only a few times. The rearrangement joins TRBV4-1 to TRBJ2-5; the D is unclear. Trimming removed 1 base from V and 1 base from J, with 13 bases in between. This CDR3 comprises 16 residues. CDR1 and CDR2 (germline): MGHRA, YSYEKL. The chain's CDR3 is CASSQGAKRRQETQYF. CDR3 sequence (DNA): TGCGCCAGCAGCCAAGGGGCAAAGCGCCGCCAAGAGACCCAGTACTTC.

This rearrangement joins TRBV7-8 to TRBJ2-1, with D perhaps TRBD1 (5 bases). The CDR3 consists of 13 residues. The V end was cut by 7 bases, the J end by 5 bases, with 12 bases between. Germline CDR1 and CDR2: SGHVS and FQNEAQ. The CDR3 spells CASTTGPNNEQFF. The CDR3 DNA follows: TGTGCCAGCACCACAGGACCCAACAATGAGCAGTTCTTC.

This clonotype was seen a few times. The chain employs TRBV5-5 and TRBJ1-2; TRBD1 agrees at 10 bases. Germline V gene sequence: CDR1 SGHKS, CDR2 YYEKEE (reference sequence). This CDR3 contains 13 residues. The V segment lost 7 bases and the J segment 3 bases; nucleotides outside the gene matches: 3. CDR3 coding DNA: TGTGCCAGCTTCGGGACAGGGGACTATGGCTACACCTTC. Protein sequence: CASFGTGDYGYTF. Drawing the rest from reference TRBV5-5 and TRBJ1-2, the complete variable domain is DAGVTQSPTHLIKTRGQQVTLRCSPISGHKSVSWYQQVLGQGPQFIFQYYEKEERGRGNFPDRFSARQFPNYSSELNVNALLLGDSALYLCASFGTGDYGYTFGSGTRLTVV.

This clonotype was observed at least ten times. The chain carries TRBV6-5 and TRBJ2-7; D not certain. The CDR3 loop spans 15 amino acids. The germline CDR1 and CDR2 sequences are MNHEY and SVGAGI. Between the trimmed V and J ends, which lost 0 bases and 2 bases, there was a span of 11 bases. In DNA, the CDR3 is TGTGCCAGCAGTTACTCTCCAGGTTGGGCCTACGAGCAGTACTTC. Protein: CASSYSPGWAYEQYF.

This clonotype has just a few counts. The V gene is TRBV4-3, the J gene TRBJ2-5; the match to TRBD2 covers 15 bases. Germline CDR1 and CDR2: LGHNA and YSLEER. V lost 4 bases, J lost 0 bases, and 3 bases stayed unmatched. The CDR3 is made up of 17 amino acids. The CDR3 nucleotides are TGCGCCAGCAGCCCAGGACTAGCGGGGGGGTACCAAGAGACCCAGTACTTC. Protein sequence: CASSPGLAGGYQETQYF.

The V call is TRBV6-1, the J call TRBJ1-3, with unresolved D. This CDR3 contains 18 residues. The V end was cut by 2 bases, the J end by 0 bases, with 17 bases between. Germline V gene data show CDR1 as MNHNS and CDR2 as SASEGT. The CDR3 loop is CASSERPRQFLSGNTIYF. CDR3 DNA: TGTGCCAGCAGTGAAAGACCCAGGCAGTTCCTCTCTGGAAACACCATATATTTT.